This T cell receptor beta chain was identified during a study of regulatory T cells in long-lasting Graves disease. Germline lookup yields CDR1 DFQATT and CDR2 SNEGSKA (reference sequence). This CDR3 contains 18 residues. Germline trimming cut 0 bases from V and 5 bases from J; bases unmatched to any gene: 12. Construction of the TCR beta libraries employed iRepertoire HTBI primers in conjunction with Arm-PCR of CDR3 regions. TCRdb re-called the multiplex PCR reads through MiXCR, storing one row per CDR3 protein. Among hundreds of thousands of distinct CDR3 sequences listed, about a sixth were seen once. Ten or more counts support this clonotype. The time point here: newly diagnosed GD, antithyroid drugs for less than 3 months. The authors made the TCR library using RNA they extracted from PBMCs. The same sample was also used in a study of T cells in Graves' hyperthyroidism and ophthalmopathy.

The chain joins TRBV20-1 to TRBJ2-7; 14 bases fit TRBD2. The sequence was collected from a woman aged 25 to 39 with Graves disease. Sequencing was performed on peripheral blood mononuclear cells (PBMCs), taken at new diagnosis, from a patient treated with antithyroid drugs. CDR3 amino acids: CSARDLRTSGRSGDEQYF. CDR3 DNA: TGCAGTGCTAGAGATCTAAGGACTAGCGGGAGGTCGGGGGACGAGCAGTACTTC.